The clone carrying this TCR beta chain was observed a few times. Its antigen is currently unknown. The data derive from a study of beta chain features in type 1 diabetes. Points from the study as a whole: Within each of all four CD4+ subsets, Type 1 diabetes patients had TCRB CDR3s that were moderately but significantly shorter. High TCR expression in some cells could lead to their over-representation in cDNA sequencing.

Trimming pared 7 bases from V and 9 bases from J, leaving 16 bases between. This CDR3 is 11 amino acids long. The germline CDR1 and CDR2 sequences are GTSNPN and SVGIG (reference sequence). The authors reverse transcribed all of the isolated RNA, so sequencing captured expressed TCRB transcripts. Profiling relied on immunoSEQ multiplex PCR, and the TCRdb table lists in-frame clones only, not all of them. The table records 65,000 to 100,000 clones, roughly 34% of them present only once. This sequence joins TRBV30 and TRBJ2-7; D might be TRBD2 (5 bases). Sequencing was carried out using stem cell memory CD4+ T cells from blood. This receptor was identified in a woman aged 18-29 years in good health. The CDR3 protein is CAYSIGERQYF. CDR3 sequence (DNA): TGTGCCTACTCAATCGGGGAGAGGCAGTACTTC. Using reference TRBV30 and TRBJ2-7 for the parts outside the CDR3, the full variable domain is SQTIHQWPATLVQPVGSPLSLECTVEGTSNPNLYWYRQAAGRGLQLLFYSVGIGQISSEVPQNLSASRPQDRQFILSSKKLLLSDSGFYLCAYSIGERQYFGPGTRLTVT.